Below are 18 T cell receptor beta chains sequenced from a single sample in a study of cytomegalovirus exposure and HLA in healthy donors. With 60 Vbeta and 13 Jbeta primers, the PCR was carried out. Sequencing was performed with immunoSEQ multiplex PCR; in TCRdb, only in-frame clones are kept and a portion is missing. The table has about 230,000 clones, around 80% seen once. Sequencing was done on a sample of PBMCs. The receptors derive from a boy aged 10-17 years in good health and CMV-seronegative.

This rearrangement joins TRBV29-1 to TRBJ2-3; a possible D gene is TRBD1 (6 bases). Germline V gives CDR1 SQVTM, CDR2 ANQGSEA. The V gene lost 4 bases and the J gene lost 2 bases, with 10 bases spanning the gap. The CDR3 totals 13 residues. CDR3 bases: TGCAGCGTTGGCGGACAGTACACAGATACGCAGTATTTT. Translated, it gives CSVGGQYTDTQYF.

The V gene is TRBV19, the J gene TRBJ1-2, with 10 nucleotides matching TRBD1. Germline-derived CDR1 and CDR2 are LNHDA and SQIVND (reference sequence). The CDR3 has 15 residues. Trimming took 8 bases from V and 1 from J; bases not matched to a gene: 7. The CDR3: CASGGTGAFNYGYTF. The DNA of the CDR3 is TGTGCCAGTGGCGGGACAGGGGCCTTTAACTATGGCTACACCTTC.

The V gene is TRBV29-1, the J gene TRBJ2-3; D is perhaps TRBD1 (6 bases). The CDR3 runs 15 residues. The germline V gene has CDR1 SQVTM and CDR2 ANQGSEA. Trimming shortened V by 4 bases and J by 3 bases, and 17 bases separated the two germline ends. This CDR3 reads CSVAPSGQITDTQYF. The CDR3 DNA sequence: TGCAGCGTTGCCCCCTCCGGACAGATAACAGATACGCAGTATTTT.

This clone occurred a few times. The chain uses TRBV25-1 and TRBJ1-1, with D possibly matching TRBD1 (6 bases). CDR1 and CDR2 (germline): MGHDK, SYGVNS. CDR3 size: 13 residues. The V end was cut by 6 bases, the J end by 3 bases, with 11 bases between. CDR3 region: CASRFRGYTEAFF. The CDR3 DNA follows: TGTGCCAGCAGATTCAGGGGTTACACTGAAGCTTTCTTT.

CDR3 in amino acids: CASSEASGWQYF. The CDR3, as DNA: TGTGCCAGCAGTGAAGCATCCGGGTGGCAGTACTTC. The chain couples TRBV6-1 to TRBJ2-7; D call uncertain. V was shortened by 0 bases and J by 9 bases, with 9 bases between the two germline ends. The CDR3 is 12 amino acids. Germline V gene lookup returns CDR1 MNHNS and CDR2 SASEGT.

The V call is TRBV30, the J call TRBJ1-2; possibly TRBD1 for D (5 bases). Germline V gene sequence: CDR1 GTSNPN, CDR2 SVGIG (reference sequence). Trimming took off 0 bases at V and 5 bases at J, with 13 bases between the two ends. The CDR3 sequence is 14 residues long. DNA for the CDR3: TGTGCCTGGAGTGTAAAGGGCAGGGCTTATGGCTACACCTTC. Translating it yields CAWSVKGRAYGYTF.

This chain joins TRBV18 and TRBJ2-1, with TRBD1 identical over 8 bases. The V gene end was trimmed by 5 bases and the J gene end by 3 bases; junction bases not matched to a gene: 3. This CDR3 spans 14 amino acids. Per the germline V gene, CDR1 is KGHSH and CDR2 is LQKENI. The CDR3 loop is CASSKGTGYNEQFF. DNA for the CDR3: TGTGCCAGCTCAAAGGGGACAGGCTACAATGAGCAGTTCTTC.

This rearrangement joins TRBV25-1 to TRBJ2-3; TRBD2 is a possible D gene (5 bases). Germline CDR1 and CDR2: MGHDK and SYGVNS. V shed 0 bases and J shed 0 bases, with 10 bases lying between them. This CDR3 is 16 amino acids long. The CDR3 is CASSEYFRGSTDTQYF. The CDR3 DNA sequence: TGTGCCAGCAGTGAATATTTCCGGGGTAGCACAGATACGCAGTATTTT.

This sequence joins TRBV10-3 and TRBJ2-1, with TRBD1 as a possible D gene (6 bases). Trimming left V 2 bases short and J 4 bases short, with 15 bases between. Per germline, CDR1 ENHRY and CDR2 SYGVKD. The CDR3 length is 16 residues. The CDR3 DNA sequence: TGTGCCATCAGTGAGGTTAGCCAGGGGCCTTACAATGAGCAGTTCTTC. Translating it yields CAISEVSQGPYNEQFF.

The chain links TRBV29-1 to TRBJ1-5; the D gene is possibly TRBD1 (6 bases). This CDR3 region has 16 residues. V was trimmed by 6 bases and J by 1 base, leaving 19 bases between them. Germline values: CDR1 SQVTM, CDR2 ANQGSEA. The chain's CDR3 is CSVVIRGGKSNQPQHF. The DNA of the CDR3 is TGCAGCGTGGTGATTAGGGGGGGAAAGAGCAATCAGCCCCAGCATTTT. The whole variable domain, remainder taken from reference TRBV29-1 and TRBJ1-5, is SAVISQKPSRDICQRGTSLTIQCQVDSQVTMMFWYRQQPGQSLTLIATANQGSEATYESGFVIDKFPISRPNLTFSTLTVSNMSPEDSSIYLCSVVIRGGKSNQPQHFGDGTRLSIL.

This rearrangement joins TRBV27 to TRBJ2-1; the D gene is possibly TRBD1 (5 bases). CDR1 is MNHEY, CDR2 SMNVEV, per germline (reference sequence). The CDR3 has 16 residues. V lost 5 bases and J 2 bases, leaving 16 bases between the germline ends. CDR3 DNA: TGTGCCAGCAGTCTCTTAGCAGGGAATGCCTACAATGAGCAGTTCTTC. Its translation: CASSLLAGNAYNEQFF.

This chain links TRBV29-1 with TRBJ1-1; D is ambiguous. The germline gives CDR1 SQVTM, CDR2 ANQGSEA. The CDR3 contains 12 residues. V lost 5 bases, J lost 4 bases, and 11 bases lay in between. CDR3 region: CSVLGTGTEAFF. The DNA of the CDR3 is TGCAGCGTTCTAGGAACGGGCACTGAAGCTTTCTTT.

The chain employs TRBV7-9 and TRBJ2-6; 7 bases line up with TRBD1. V lost 7 bases and J lost 2; bases outside the gene matches: 5. From germline, CDR1 is SEHNR and CDR2 FQNEAQ (reference sequence). The CDR3 runs to 15 residues. The CDR3 DNA follows: TGTGCCAGCACCTACACAGGGGCTGGGGCCAACGTCCTGACTTTC. Its protein is CASTYTGAGANVLTF.

The V call is TRBV4-1, the J call TRBJ2-5; 11 positions agree with TRBD2. V dropped 2 bases and J dropped 2; count of bases not matched to a gene: 1. Germline V gives CDR1 MGHRA, CDR2 YSYEKL. This CDR3 spans 15 amino acids. CDR3 nucleotides: TGCGCCAGCAGCCAACTAGCGGGGGGACAAGAGACCCAGTACTTC. The encoded protein is CASSQLAGGQETQYF.

The CDR3 sequence is CASSPFFRGISNQPQHF. CDR3 DNA: TGTGCCAGCTCACCATTTTTTAGGGGTATCAGCAATCAGCCCCAGCATTTT. The rearrangement uses TRBV18 and TRBJ1-5; possible D gene TRBD1, 5 bases. The CDR3 is made up of 17 amino acids. V gave up 2 bases and J gave up 1 base, with 15 bases separating them. Germline loops: CDR1 KGHSH, CDR2 LQKENI.

V and J are TRBV27 and TRBJ2-2; tentative D call: TRBD1 (5 bases). Trimming pared 8 bases from V and 3 bases from J, leaving 10 bases between. This CDR3 is 13 amino acids long. Germline loops: CDR1 MNHEY, CDR2 SMNVEV (reference sequence). CDR3 nucleotide sequence: TGTGCCAGCCGGGCAGGGTACACCGGGGAGCTGTTTTTT. This encodes CASRAGYTGELFF.

J is TRBJ1-1 and V is TRBV7-9; tentatively, D is TRBD1 (5 bases). CDR1 and CDR2 from the germline V gene are SEHNR and FQNEAQ (reference sequence). The CDR3 spans 14 residues. The V end lost 2 bases, the J end lost 5 bases, and 12 bases lay between the germline ends. The DNA of the CDR3 is TGTGCCAGCAGCTTAACCAGGGAAGGGACTGAAGCTTTCTTT. The encoded protein is CASSLTREGTEAFF. The entire variable domain, with the rest obtained from reference TRBV7-9 and TRBJ1-1, is as follows: DTGVSQNPRHKITKRGQNVTFRCDPISEHNRLYWYRQTLGQGPEFLTYFQNEAQLEKSRLLSDRFSAERPKGSFSTLEIQRTEQGDSAMYLCASSLTREGTEAFFGQGTRLTVV.

The V and J genes are TRBV11-3 and TRBJ1-1; TRBD1 agrees at 8 bases. With 5 bases clipped from V and 3 bases from J, the junction kept 8 bases outside the gene matches. Per the germline V gene, CDR1 is SGHNT and CDR2 is YENEEA. There are 15 residues in the CDR3. Here the CDR3 reads CASSLQGGPHTEAFF. The CDR3 bases are TGTGCCAGCAGCCTACAGGGGGGACCTCACACTGAAGCTTTCTTT.